This record covers a single T cell receptor (beta chain). Antigen unknown. The data were taken from a study of breast tumors, draining lymph nodes, adjacent tissues. The study, taken as a whole, reports: Compared with lymph nodes, tumors were less diverse; compared with nontumor tissue, more. That most tumor T cells come from lymph nodes remained unproven.

TCRdb re-analysed the multiplex PCR reads in MiXCR, keeping a single row per CDR3 protein. The table includes about 150,000 distinct CDR3 sequences, about a fifth detected once. Germline V gene lookup returns CDR1 SGHDN and CDR2 FVKESK. CDR3 length equals 18 residues. The V gene end was trimmed by 0 bases and the J gene end by 2 bases; junction bases not matched to a gene: 11. Samples came from axillary lymph nodes draining the breast cancer. This TCR was recovered from a female donor with breast cancer. Some clones in this sample may be carry-over from other donors' samples. Sequences were obtained from axillary lymph node tissue. The chain carries TRBV14 and TRBJ2-5; 8 nucleotides align to TRBD1. This chain's CDR3 is CASSQESLNGQGQETQYF. The DNA of the CDR3 is TGTGCCAGCAGCCAAGAGTCCCTAAATGGACAGGGTCAAGAGACCCAGTACTTC.